This T cell receptor beta chain was recovered during a study of cytomegalovirus exposure and HLA in healthy donors. Produced via immunoSEQ multiplex PCR; TCRdb's table is partial and in-frame only. This sample has tens of thousands of clones, with over 80% found just once. CDR1 is KGHSH and CDR2 is LQKENI in the germline V gene. The CDR3 has 14 residues. The V end lost 6 bases, the J end lost 7 bases, and 18 bases lay between the germline ends. V usage is TRBV18 and J usage is TRBJ1-2, with D possibly TRBD1 on 5 matching bases. The clonotype was recovered from a man aged 25 to 45 in good health and CMV-seronegative. Specimen: PBMCs. Here the CDR3 reads CASSQEHRNSGYTF. Written as DNA, the CDR3 is TGTGCCAGCTCCCAGGAACACAGGAATTCTGGCTACACCTTC.